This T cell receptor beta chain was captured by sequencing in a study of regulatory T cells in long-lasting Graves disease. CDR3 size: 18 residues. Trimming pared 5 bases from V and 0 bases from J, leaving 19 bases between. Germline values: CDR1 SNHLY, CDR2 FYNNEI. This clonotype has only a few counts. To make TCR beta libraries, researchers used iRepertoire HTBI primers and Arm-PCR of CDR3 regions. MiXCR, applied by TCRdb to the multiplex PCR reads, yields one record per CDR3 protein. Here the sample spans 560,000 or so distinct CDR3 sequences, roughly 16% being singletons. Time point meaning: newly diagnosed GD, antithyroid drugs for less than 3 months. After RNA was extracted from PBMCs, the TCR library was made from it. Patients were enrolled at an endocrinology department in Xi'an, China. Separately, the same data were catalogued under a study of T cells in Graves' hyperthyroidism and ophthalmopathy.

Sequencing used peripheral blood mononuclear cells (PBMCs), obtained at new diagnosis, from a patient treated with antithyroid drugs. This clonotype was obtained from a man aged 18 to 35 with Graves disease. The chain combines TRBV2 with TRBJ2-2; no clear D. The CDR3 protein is CASSPRGPANPNTGELFF. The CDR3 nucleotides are TGTGCCAGCAGTCCCCGCGGACCAGCGAACCCGAACACCGGGGAGCTGTTTTTT.